Presented here are 14 T cell receptor beta chains from one specimen sequenced in a study of blood T cells in healthy people across ages. A second PCR, run for roughly 7 to 12 cycles, used a sample-barcoded 5' primer plus a J-beta primer mix. TCRdb reprocessed the 5' RACE reads via MiXCR and lists one record per CDR3 protein. The sample has under 950,000 distinct CDR3 sequences; 22% are singletons. The sample was blood. The origin of the receptors is a man in his sixties or seventies in good health.

The V and J genes are TRBV5-1 and TRBJ2-7; 10 nucleotides agree with TRBD1. Trimming removed 4 bases from V and 2 bases from J; junction bases left unmatched: 12. The CDR3 consists of 17 residues. The germline V gene encodes CDR1 SGHRS and CDR2 YFSETQ. The CDR3 DNA sequence: TGCGCCAGCAGCCCGGGAACCGGGACAGGGGCCCCCTACGAGCAGTACTTC. Protein: CASSPGTGTGAPYEQYF.

The rearrangement uses TRBV27 and TRBJ2-5, with D unresolved. Per germline, CDR1 MNHEY and CDR2 SMNVEV (reference sequence). V lost 5 bases, J lost 4 bases, and 8 bases lay in between. This CDR3 contains 12 residues. The CDR3 bases are TGTGCCAGCAGTGACCATAGAGAGACCCAGTACTTC. Translation: CASSDHRETQYF.

The gene calls are TRBV15 and TRBJ2-2; D gene unclear. The CDR3 is made up of 16 amino acids. Germline-derived CDR1 and CDR2 are LNHNV and YYDKDF (reference sequence). V dropped 1 base and J dropped 0 bases, with 9 bases sitting between them. The CDR3 loop is CATSRGGVANTGELFF. CDR3 nucleotides: TGTGCCACCAGCAGAGGTGGCGTCGCGAACACCGGGGAGCTGTTTTTT.

The V gene is TRBV11-3, the J gene TRBJ1-1; D may be TRBD1 (5 bases). The CDR3 consists of 15 residues. The V and J ends lost 1 base and 2 bases respectively, with 11 bases between them. Per the germline V gene, CDR1 is SGHNT and CDR2 is YENEEA. CDR3 sequence reads: CASSLGWDGNTEAFF. The CDR3 bases are TGTGCCAGCAGCTTAGGCTGGGACGGTAACACTGAAGCTTTCTTT. The full variable domain, with the rest looked up from reference TRBV11-3 and TRBJ1-1, is EAGVVQSPRYKIIEKKQPVAFWCNPISGHNTLYWYLQNLGQGPELLIRYENEEAVDDSQLPKDRFSAERLKGVDSTLKIQPAELGDSAVYLCASSLGWDGNTEAFFGQGTRLTVV.

This clonotype was seen a few times. The chain couples TRBV27 to TRBJ2-7; weak D call: TRBD2 (6 bases). Deletions cut 5 bases from V and 0 bases from J, with 11 bases between. The germline V gene encodes CDR1 MNHEY and CDR2 SMNVEV (reference sequence). The CDR3 contains 14 residues. The CDR3 DNA sequence: TGTGCCAGCAGTACGGGACTCCACTCCTACGAGCAGTACTTC. Translating it yields CASSTGLHSYEQYF.

The rearrangement links TRBV20-1 to TRBJ2-1; TRBD1 is a possible D gene (5 bases). CDR1 DFQATT and CDR2 SNEGSKA come from the germline V gene (reference sequence). Trimming took off 2 bases at V and 9 bases at J, with 14 bases between the two ends. The CDR3 is made up of 13 amino acids. CDR3: CSARQGSRGEQFF. CDR3 DNA sequence: TGCAGTGCTAGACAGGGTTCACGAGGTGAGCAGTTCTTC.

This clonotype has a handful of counts. V usage is TRBV14 and J usage is TRBJ1-6, with 8 nucleotides matching TRBD1. The CDR3 consists of 15 residues. Germline lookup yields CDR1 SGHDN and CDR2 FVKESK. V was clipped by 3 bases and J by 7 bases; unmatched bases: 5. CDR3 region: CASSHQGQENSPLHF. The CDR3 DNA sequence: TGTGCCAGCAGCCACCAGGGACAGGAGAATTCACCCCTCCACTTT.

The table lists this clonotype with many counts. One junction end does not reproduce the germline sequence, and a read error may be involved. This chain joins TRBV20-1 and TRBJ2-7; 9 bases align to TRBD2. The CDR3 totals 14 residues. The germline V gene encodes CDR1 DFQATT and CDR2 SNEGSKA (reference sequence). CDR3 amino acids: CSARGLAGTYGQYF. The CDR3 nucleotides read TGCAGTGCTAGAGGTCTAGCGGGGACCTACGGGCAGTACTTC.

There are a few counts of this clonotype. At one end the junction does not follow the germline gene, possibly because of a read error. This chain links TRBV4-3 with TRBJ2-5; weak D call: TRBD1 (5 bases). Germline-derived CDR1 and CDR2 are LGHNA and YSLEER. This CDR3 is built from 14 residues. For the CDR3, the DNA is TGTGCCAGCTCACCACGCCAGGGCCTTGAGACCCAGTACTTC. Translated: CASSPRQGLETQYF.

This clonotype was recorded only once. V usage is TRBV20-1 and J usage is TRBJ1-5, with D unresolved. There are 13 residues in the CDR3. The V gene's germline CDR1 is DFQATT and CDR2 SNEGSKA (reference sequence). The V end lost 5 bases, the J end lost 2 bases, and 10 bases lay between the germline ends. The CDR3 bases are TGCAGTGCTGGCGGATTCGGCAATCAGCCCCAGCATTTT. This translates into CSAGGFGNQPQHF.

This rearrangement joins TRBV6-5 to TRBJ1-2, with D hard to call. CDR3 size: 15 residues. Trimming cost V 6 bases and J 4 bases, with 18 bases left between them. CDR1 is MNHEY, CDR2 SVGAGI, per germline. CDR3 nucleotides: TGTGCCAGCAGCCGAACATTTAAGGTGATCTATGGCTACACCTTC. It is translated as CASSRTFKVIYGYTF.

The V call is TRBV7-9, the J call TRBJ2-4, with 8 bases aligning to TRBD1. Germline CDR1 is SEHNR and CDR2 is FQNEAQ (reference sequence). V shed 7 bases and J 6 bases; nucleotides not matched to a gene: 8. This CDR3 has 14 amino acids. The CDR3 reads CASNDAGQGNIQYF. CDR3 nucleotides: TGTGCCAGCAACGACGCCGGACAGGGAAACATTCAGTACTTC.

There are a few counts of this clonotype. The chain employs TRBV13 and TRBJ2-2, with D tentatively TRBD1 or TRBD2 (5 bases each). The V end was cut by 5 bases, the J end by 4 bases, with 17 bases between. Germline V CDR1 and CDR2: PRHDT, FYEKMQ (reference sequence). This CDR3 region has 16 residues. This CDR3 is CASSPARGAGTGELFF. As DNA, the CDR3 is TGTGCCAGCAGCCCTGCAAGGGGCGCGGGCACCGGGGAGCTGTTTTTT.

Comment on this clonotype: One end of the junction is discordant with germline, which a read error may explain. V gene TRBV6-5 combines with J gene TRBJ1-1; 7 bases are shared with TRBD1. CDR1 MNHEY and CDR2 SVGAGI come from the germline V gene. This CDR3 spans 17 amino acids. CDR3 in amino acids: CACSYSNRARGGLRAFF. The CDR3 nucleotides read TGTGCCTGCAGTTACTCGAATCGGGCCAGAGGGGGCTTGAGGGCTTTCTTT.